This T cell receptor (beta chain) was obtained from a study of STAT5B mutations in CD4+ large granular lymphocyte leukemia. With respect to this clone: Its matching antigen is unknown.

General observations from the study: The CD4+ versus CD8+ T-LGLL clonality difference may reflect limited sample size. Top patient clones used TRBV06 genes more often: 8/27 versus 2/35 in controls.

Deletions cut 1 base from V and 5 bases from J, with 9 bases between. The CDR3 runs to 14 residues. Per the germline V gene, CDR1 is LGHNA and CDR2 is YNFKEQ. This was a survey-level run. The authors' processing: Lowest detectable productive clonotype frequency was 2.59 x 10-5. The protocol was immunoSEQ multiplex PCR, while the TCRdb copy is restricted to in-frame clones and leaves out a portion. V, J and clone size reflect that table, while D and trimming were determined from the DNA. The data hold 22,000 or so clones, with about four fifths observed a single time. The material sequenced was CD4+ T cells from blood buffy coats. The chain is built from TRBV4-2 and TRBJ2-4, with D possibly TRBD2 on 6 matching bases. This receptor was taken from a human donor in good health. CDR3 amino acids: CASSQGGLENIQYF. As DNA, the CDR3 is TGTGCCAGCAGCCAAGGGGGACTGGAAAACATTCAGTACTTC.